The present entry profiles one T cell receptor beta chain with its context. The data belong to a study of blood T cell repertoires in COVID-19. Whole-study context: Material from acute and convalescent COVID-19 was sourced from the United States, Italy and Spain. From T cells, B-cell-depleted T cells, or PBMCs came the material, which was cDNA or gDNA.

Looked up from germline, CDR1 is MDHEN and CDR2 is SYDVKM. The CDR3 runs 18 residues. Trimming removed 3 bases at V and 0 bases at J, with 18 bases between. Methods used by the authors: Reference gene primers were amplified, and this amplification served to estimate nucleated cell counts. TCRdb's copy holds only in-frame clones and misses some; the assay was immunoSEQ multiplex PCR. From that table come the V and J calls and clone size; the DNA was used to work out D and trimming. The sample contains around 34,000 clones, about 80% of which appear only once. J is TRBJ2-1 and V is TRBV28, with D perhaps matching TRBD2 (6 bases). The TCR sequence derives from a man in his fifties with acute or convalescent COVID-19. Sequencing was performed on peripheral blood. CDR3 in amino acids: CASSFLASGGSSYNEQFF. CDR3 nucleotide sequence: TGTGCCAGCAGTTTCTTAGCGAGCGGAGGGAGCTCCTACAATGAGCAGTTCTTC.